The T cell receptor beta chain described here comes from a study of blood T cell repertoires in COVID-19. The wider study: The origin of the acute and convalescent COVID-19 samples was the United States, Italy and Spain.

Germline V gene lookup returns CDR1 SEHNR and CDR2 FQNEAQ (reference sequence). This CDR3 contains 12 residues. V lost 5 bases and J 4 bases, leaving 8 bases between the germline ends. The table came from immunoSEQ multiplex PCR; TCRdb's copy has only in-frame clones and leaves some out. The data hold some 98,000 clones, with 80% observed a single time. The receptor's source is a human donor in a cohort sampled during active COVID-19. The rearrangement joins TRBV7-9 to TRBJ1-1, with D uncertain. The sequenced sample was peripheral blood. The CDR3 sequence: CASSLTGTEAFF. CDR3 sequence (DNA): TGTGCCAGCAGCCTGACGGGCACTGAAGCTTTCTTT.